This record concerns one TCR beta chain sequence. The antigen it recognizes is unknown. Base qualities were left out, and no much larger clone turns up one base away. The CDR3 runs 13 amino acids, cysteine and phenylalanine included. Just CDR3 DNA is preserved here, 39 bases in frame from base 1. Trimming costs V 3 bases and J 2 bases, and their ends lie 7 bases apart. CDR1 and CDR2 are read off the germline V gene as MNHEY and SVGAGI. Every donor in the study was a healthy Caucasian. The twin cohort comprised three pairs of female monozygotic twins, all aged roughly 18 to 30 years. CD4+ and CD8+ T cell populations were isolated with positive isolation kits from Invitrogen. This specimen comes from a study of identical twins (TCRdb year 2016). Describing the broader study: The study deep-sequenced TCR alpha and beta repertoires from monozygotic twins, unrelated adults of various ages and cord blood to test whether fetal clonotypes persist. To rule out contamination, replicate twin experiments were performed at different times with different library preparation protocols.

Overall study results and their limits: Fewer insertions were carried by abundant cord blood beta clonotypes; a weaker similar trend was observed in young adult naive repertoires, while no such trend was observed in memory repertoires. Out-of-frame TCR alpha sequences shared between twins showed an excess of low generation-probability sequences compared with coincidental sharing between unrelated individuals. In beta out-of-frame sequences, excess twin sharing was weaker, because having fewer shared sequences lowered the signal-to-noise ratio. Zero-insertion analyses could be partly confounded by invariant T cells such as MAIT and iNKT, though diverse VJ usage argued against such confounding for most clonotypes. Because the same donors could not be followed over many years, conclusions were based on cross-sectional statistical analysis. In monozygotic twins, out-of-frame TCR alpha sharing was systematically underestimated by recombination models, although the models agreed with sharing between unrelated individuals.

The receptor library was made with 5' RACE. These reads were obtained on an Illumina HiSeq 2000. A universal primer binding site was introduced by template switching, and a unique molecular identifier was present in the final cDNA, enabling accurate counting of TCR cDNA molecules. Specific primers in the conserved constant-segment region were used to synthesize first-strand cDNA for the TCR alpha and beta chains. To control for contamination, each cDNA library was double barcoded with a SMART-Mk sample barcode plus Illumina barcodes. TruSeq adapter sequences along with Illumina sample barcodes were introduced in two successive PCR steps. TCR alpha and beta cDNA libraries were sequenced on the Illumina HiSeq platform with custom primers. In the source study's methods: MiGEC was used to process raw reads and extract unique molecular identifiers, and MiXCR was used to find CDR3 positions. For each individual, recombination models were inferred using an EM algorithm with the repgenHMM and IGoR tools. The tcR package in R was used for shared clonotype analysis, with sharing normalized by the product of cloneset sizes. To study raw recombination free of thymic and clonal selection effects, out-of-frame nonproductive sequences were analyzed. TCRdb reprocessing: public reads trimmed at Q25 with fastp, clones called with MiXCR, in-frame beta chains kept. Every entry covers one CDR3 protein and lists the most common genes and DNA from its rows. TCRdb, not the authors, supplied the V and J calls. Here the sample has around 340,000 distinct CDR3 sequences; roughly an eighth occur a single time. 7.2% of the sample goes to the ten largest clones.

In addition, the sample was reused for a study of yellow fever vaccine responses in identical twins. The second study's paper adds: The authors reported that the T cell response to vaccination in identical twins appeared partly convergent and partly personalized. In the study, vaccine-responding T cell clones were precisely tracked in identical twins.

The specimen was CD8+ T cells sorted from blood. This clonotype was sampled from a young woman in good health. The rearranged chain carries TRBV6-5 and TRBJ1-1, with the D gene not confidently named. The DNA reads TGTGCCAGCAGTTATTTATCAAACACTGAAGCTTTCTTT. Protein translation: CASSYLSNTEAFF.